The clone carrying this TCR beta chain was recorded at least ten times. V was pared by 6 bases and J by 4 bases, with 15 bases between. CDR1 and CDR2 from the germline V gene are SEHNR and FQNEAQ (reference sequence). This CDR3 has 14 residues. A primer matching the constant region was used to make TCR beta cDNA from 500 to 650 ng of total RNA. TCR beta libraries came from three nested multiplex PCR rounds using slightly modified ARM-PCR. Use of TRBV1-TRBV30 forward primers with a C-beta reverse primer characterized the first two PCR rounds, which lasted about 10 cycles each. Using its own MiXCR run on the multiplex PCR reads, TCRdb lists one record per CDR3 protein. The repertoire holds 44,000 or so distinct CDR3 sequences, with 70% to 85% as singletons. These data are taken from a study of tumor-infiltrating lymphocytes in primary liver carcinoma. Across the whole study: Recorded tumor stage was T1-T3 N0M0, with diameters of roughly 4.2 to 11 cm.

For each extraction, RNA and DNA were obtained together from 20-30 mg of unsorted bulk tissue. The origin of this receptor is a man aged 40-49 years with primary liver carcinoma and hepatitis B virus infection. The V and J genes are TRBV7-9 and TRBJ1-1; the D gene is possibly TRBD1 (6 bases). The sequenced sample was liver tumor tissue from sampling region 5. The subset: tumor region T5, tumor centre. DNA for the CDR3: TGTGCCAGCAGGGGGGGGGCGCGGGGCACTGAAGCTTTCTTT. Its protein product is CASRGGARGTEAFF.